This T cell receptor beta chain was captured in a study of cytomegalovirus exposure and HLA in healthy donors. Findings and limits, study-wide: Among TCR beta chains, those listed as cytomegalovirus-associated numbered over 150.

As regards this clone: Its target is not known.

PCR primers comprised 60 Vbeta and 13 Jbeta primers. Clones were read by immunoSEQ multiplex PCR, and TCRdb kept only the in-frame ones, dropping some. The top ten hold 4.6% of the sample, which has 100,000 to 150,000 clones, about 10% seen once. This clonotype originated in a woman aged 18-29 years in good health and CMV-seropositive. The sequenced sample was PBMCs.

The CDR3 nucleotides are TGTGCCAGCAGTTACTGGGACAGCACCTACGAGCAGTACTTC. Translation gives CASSYWDSTYEQYF. The rearrangement uses TRBV6-5 and TRBJ2-7; 7 nucleotides align to TRBD1. J was trimmed by 2 bases and V by 1 base; bases with no gene match: 2. There are 14 residues in the CDR3. Germline V gene lookup returns CDR1 MNHEY and CDR2 SVGAGI.